These T cell receptor beta chains were read from a single sample in a study of T-cell reconstitution after alpha-beta-depleted transplantation in children. TCRdb recomputed calls from the PCR reads with MiXCR, one row per CDR3 protein. The table shows 600,000 to 700,000 distinct CDR3 sequences, with about 15% occurring only once. This material consisted of PBMCs from the stem cell graft donor, taken from the stem cell graft. These receptor sequences come from a human donor who donated a stem cell graft to a child with acute myeloid leukemia. Both conserved end residues are part of each CDR3. The D gene is left open where the match is weak. Some rows have no size entry. The others give once, few or many, or a class for an expanded clone.

d_call	j_call	v_call	clone_size	cdr3_nt	cdr3_aa
-	TRBJ1-2	TRBV7-9	many	TGTGCCAGCAGCTCGTCGAACAACTATGGCTACACCTTC	CASSSSNNYGYTF
TRBD1	TRBJ2-3	TRBV5-1	few	TGCGCCAGCAGCTATGCACAGGGGGCTGTAGATACGCAGTATTTT	CASSYAQGAVDTQYF
-	TRBJ2-1	TRBV9	-	TGTGCCAGCAGCGTAGGCGGTCCTGAGCAGTTCTTC	CASSVGGPEQFF
-	TRBJ1-3	TRBV20-1	few	TGCAGTGCTAGATCTAATCAGGGGCAGGGCTCTGGAAACACCATATATTTT	CSARSNQGQGSGNTIYF
-	TRBJ2-7	TRBV24-1	-	TGTGCCACCAGTGATGGCCGCTCCTACGAGCAGTACTTC	CATSDGRSYEQYF
-	TRBJ2-7	TRBV6-5	many	TGTGCCAGCAGCCACTCCCTAGGGGTCTACGAGCAGTACTTC	CASSHSLGVYEQYF
-	TRBJ2-7	TRBV6-2/TRBV6-3	few	TGTGCCAGCAGTTCCAGGACAGCTTCCTACGAGCAGTACTTC	CASSSRTASYEQYF
-	TRBJ1-2	TRBV7-2	many	TGTGCCAGCAGCTTAGTTTCAGGAGGCTACACCTTC	CASSLVSGGYTF
-	TRBJ2-5	TRBV10-3	many	TGTGCCATCAGTGAGGCATTACGGCAAGAGACCCAGTACTTC	CAISEALRQETQYF
-	TRBJ2-2	TRBV5-1	few	TGCGCCAGCAGCTTAACGGGGTATAACACCGGGGAGCTGTTTTTT	CASSLTGYNTGELFF
-	TRBJ2-5	TRBV20-1	few	TGCAGTGCTCCGAAAGGGGGGGGGGCACCCCAAGAGACCCAGTACTTC	CSAPKGGGAPQETQYF
TRBD1	TRBJ2-5	TRBV5-6	few	TGTGCCAGCAGCTTGTTGAACCGACAGGGCAAAGAGACCCAGTACTTC	CASSLLNRQGKETQYF